The present T cell receptor beta chain was sequenced within a study of T cell responses to AZD1222 COVID-19 vaccine. Some clones are missing from TCRdb's copy, which holds only in-frame ones; the method was immunoSEQ multiplex PCR. Among 120,000 or so clones listed, approximately 88% were seen once. Findings and caveats of the study: The study sampled repertoires only after the peak T cell response. At baseline, just six or seven AZD1222 recipients tested seropositive.

Remarks on this clone: What it recognizes is unknown.

Trimming at V came to 0 bases and at J to 4 bases, leaving 4 bases not matched to a gene. The CDR3 extends over 14 amino acids. CDR1 SGHRS and CDR2 YFSETQ come from the germline V gene. The source was peripheral blood, collected on day 0 of AZD1222 vaccination. The source is an adult in good health. This chain links TRBV5-1 with TRBJ2-7; 7 positions match TRBD2. CDR3: CASSLGLAVYEQYF. As DNA, the CDR3 is TGCGCCAGCAGCTTGGGGCTAGCGGTTTACGAGCAGTACTTC.